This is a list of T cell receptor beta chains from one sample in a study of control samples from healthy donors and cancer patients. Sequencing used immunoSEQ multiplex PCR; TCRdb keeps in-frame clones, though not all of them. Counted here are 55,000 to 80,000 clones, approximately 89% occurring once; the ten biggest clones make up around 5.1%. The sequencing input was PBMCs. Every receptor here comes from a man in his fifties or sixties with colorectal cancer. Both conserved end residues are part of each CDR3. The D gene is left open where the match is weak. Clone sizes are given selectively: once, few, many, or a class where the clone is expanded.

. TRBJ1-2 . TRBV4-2 TGTGCCAGCAGCCAAGATTTAATAGGGACATCTCATGGCTACACCTTC CASSQDLIGTSHGYTF
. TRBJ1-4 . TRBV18 TGTGCCAGCTCCCCGTATTGGGGGGGCTCTGAAAAACTGTTTTTT CASSPYWGGSEKLFF
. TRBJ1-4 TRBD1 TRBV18 TGTGCCAGCTCACCGACAGGGGGGACGACTAATGAAAAACTGTTTTTT CASSPTGGTTNEKLFF
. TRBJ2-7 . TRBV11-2 TGTGCCAGCAGCTTACGTGGGGATAGCCTTCTTACTGAGCAGTACTTC CASSLRGDSLLTEQYF
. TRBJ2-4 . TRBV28 TGTGCCAGCAGTTTGGCCCCGGGGACCAGTCTGACCCTAGCCAAAAACATTCAGTACTTC CASSLAPGTSLTLAKNIQYF
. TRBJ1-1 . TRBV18 TGTGCCAGCTCACTCAGGGAGGGGAACACTGAAGCTTTCTTT CASSLREGNTEAFF
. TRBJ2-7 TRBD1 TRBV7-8 TGTGCCAGCAGCCTGGACAGGGGCTACGAGCAGTACTTC CASSLDRGYEQYF
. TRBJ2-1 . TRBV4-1 TGCGCCAGCAGCCAAGCATCCATGGGACCGTACAATGAGCAGTTCTTC CASSQASMGPYNEQFF
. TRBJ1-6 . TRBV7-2 TGTGCCAGCAGCATCGGCCGCTCCTATAATTCACCCCTCCACTTT CASSIGRSYNSPLHF
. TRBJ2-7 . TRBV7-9 TGTGCCAGCAGCTTAGGAGTTATCGGGCGGGCTGCCTACGAGCAGTACTTC CASSLGVIGRAAYEQYF
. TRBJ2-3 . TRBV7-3 TGTGCCAGCAGCTTAATCAGCACGGATACGCAGTATTTT CASSLISTDTQYF
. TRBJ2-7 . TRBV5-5 TGTGCCAGCAGCTTGGTGGGCACGGGCGGCTACGAGCAGTACTTC CASSLVGTGGYEQYF
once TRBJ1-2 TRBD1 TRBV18 TGTGCCAGCTCACCACCGGGGACAGCATACTATGGCTACACCTTC CASSPPGTAYYGYTF
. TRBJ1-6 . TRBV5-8 TGTGCCAGCAGCTGGTCCGGGACGACCAATTCACCCCTCCACTTT CASSWSGTTNSPLHF
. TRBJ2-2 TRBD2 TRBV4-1 TGCGCCAGCAGCCAAGGAAGCGGGGGGTCAACCGGGGAGCTGTTTTTT CASSQGSGGSTGELFF
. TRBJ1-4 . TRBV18 TGTGCCAGCTCACCGGGGCAAGCTGAAAAACTGTTTTTT CASSPGQAEKLFF
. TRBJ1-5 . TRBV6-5 TGTGCCAGCATAGCTGCCCCCAATCAGCCCCAGCATTTT CASIAAPNQPQHF
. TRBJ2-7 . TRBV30 TGTGCCTGGAGTGTAGGCGCTTACGAGCAGTACTTC CAWSVGAYEQYF
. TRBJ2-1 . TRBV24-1 TGTGCCACCTCCCAAGACCGGGTGACATACAATGAGCAGTTCTTC CATSQDRVTYNEQFF
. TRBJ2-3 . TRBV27 TGTGCCAGCAGTTCCATCGGGGGTGATACGCAGTATTTT CASSSIGGDTQYF
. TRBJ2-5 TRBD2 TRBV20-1 TGCAGTGCTAGTCCCCGGACGGGGGGGACCCAGTACTTC CSASPRTGGTQYF
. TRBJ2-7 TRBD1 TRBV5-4 TGTGCCAGCAGCTTGACGGCAGGGGGCTACGAGCAGTACTTC CASSLTAGGYEQYF
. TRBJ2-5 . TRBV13 TGTGCCAGCAGCCCCCCGTACCAAGAGACCCAGTACTTC CASSPPYQETQYF
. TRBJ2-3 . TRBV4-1 TGCGCCAGCAGCCAATGGTGGGAACGGACAGATACGCAGTATTTT CASSQWWERTDTQYF
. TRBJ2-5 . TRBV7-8 TGTGCCAGCAGCCGGGACGTGGGGCGAGAGACCCAGTACTTC CASSRDVGRETQYF
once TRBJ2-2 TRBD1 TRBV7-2 TGTGCCAGCAGCTCCCGCCAAGGACAGGGATTGTTTTTT CASSSRQGQGLFF
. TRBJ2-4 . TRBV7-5 TGTGTCAGAAAGGACAAGGCCTGCCGGGAAAACATTCAGTACTTC CVRKDKACRENIQYF
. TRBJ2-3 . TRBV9 TGTGCCAGCAGCGTAGGGGTAGGGGGGGGCACAGATACGCAGTATTTT CASSVGVGGGTDTQYF
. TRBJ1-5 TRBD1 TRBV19 TGTGCCACCGCAGGGGGGAATCCCCTTAGCAGCAATCAGCCCCAGCATTTT CATAGGNPLSSNQPQHF
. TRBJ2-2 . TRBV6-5 TGTGCCAGCGTATTGGGGAACACCGGGGAGCTGTTTTTT CASVLGNTGELFF
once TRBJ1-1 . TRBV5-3 TGTGCCAGAAGCCCCCTTTGGGGGACTGAAGCTTTCTTT CARSPLWGTEAFF
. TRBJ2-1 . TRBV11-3 TGTGCCAGCAGTGGCGAGGAAGGGAATGAGCAGTTCTTC CASSGEEGNEQFF
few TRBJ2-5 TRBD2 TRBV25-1 TGTGCCAGCCCTCAAACCGGGGGGCAAGAGACCCAGTACTTC CASPQTGGQETQYF
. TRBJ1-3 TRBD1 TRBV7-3 TGTGCCAGCAGCCCTGGGACAGGCGGAAACACCATATATTTT CASSPGTGGNTIYF
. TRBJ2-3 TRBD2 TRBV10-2 TGCGCCAGCAGTGAGTCCCGACTAGCGGGGGGGCCAGATACGCAGTATTTT CASSESRLAGGPDTQYF
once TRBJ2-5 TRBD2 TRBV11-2 TGTGCCAGCAGCTCCCCCGGGGGGCAAGAGACCCAGTACTTC CASSSPGGQETQYF
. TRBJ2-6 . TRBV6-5 TGTGCCAGCAGTTCCTCTGGCTCAAGGGCCAACGTCCTGACTTTC CASSSSGSRANVLTF
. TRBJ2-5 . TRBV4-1 TGCGCCAGCAGCCAAGAGGGGTTAAAAGAGACCCAGTACTTC CASSQEGLKETQYF
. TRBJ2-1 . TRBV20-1 TGCAGTGCTAGTAAGGCTAGCATCCTTCGTTCCTACAATGAGCAGTTCTTC CSASKASILRSYNEQFF